The 18 T cell receptor beta chains below all came from one sample that was sequenced in a study of technical replicates of blood from a few donors. TCRdb's copy holds only in-frame clones and misses some; the assay was immunoSEQ multiplex PCR. The sample holds approximately 79,000 clones, roughly nine tenths seen once. Sequencing was performed on T cells isolated from PBMCs. The receptors stem from a human donor in good health.

The chain recombines TRBV13 with TRBJ1-1, with D perhaps matching TRBD1 (5 bases). The CDR3 runs to 15 residues. Trimming shortened V by 1 base and J by 3 bases, and 12 bases separated the two germline ends. Germline CDR1 is PRHDT and CDR2 is FYEKMQ (reference sequence). CDR3 sequence (DNA): TGTGCCAGCAGCTTAGAGAGTGCGGGGGACACTGAAGCTTTCTTT. Its protein is CASSLESAGDTEAFF.

The chain recombines TRBV6-5 with TRBJ2-2; 8 nucleotides line up with TRBD2. With 0 bases clipped from V and 7 bases from J, the junction kept 4 bases outside the gene matches. The CDR3 loop spans 15 amino acids. The germline gives CDR1 MNHEY, CDR2 SVGAGI. The CDR3 DNA is TGTGCCAGCAGTTACTCCCCCAGCGGGAGCGGGGAGCTGTTTTTT. Protein sequence: CASSYSPSGSGELFF.

V is TRBV27 and J is TRBJ2-6; D is ambiguous. Trimming shortened V by 7 bases and J by 0 bases, and 10 bases separated the two germline ends. The CDR3 sequence is 15 residues long. Looked up from germline, CDR1 is MNHEY and CDR2 is SMNVEV (reference sequence). As DNA, the CDR3 is TGTGCCAGCACTTGGGCTTTCTCTGGGGCCAACGTCCTGACTTTC. Translated, it gives CASTWAFSGANVLTF.

J is TRBJ1-4 and V is TRBV4-3; the match to TRBD1 covers 9 bases. V trimming: 3 bases; J trimming: 8 bases; junction bases outside the gene matches: 10. Germline CDR1 reads LGHNA; CDR2 reads YSLEER. This CDR3 has 16 residues. Here the CDR3 DNA reads TGCGCCAGCAGCCACGGTTCCGGGACAGGGAGCGAAAAACTGTTTTTT. The encoded protein is CASSHGSGTGSEKLFF.

This clone appeared a few times. This chain joins TRBV10-3 and TRBJ2-1; 14 positions match TRBD2. This CDR3 comprises 18 residues. J lost 3 bases, V lost 3 bases, and 7 bases had no gene match. Looked up from germline, CDR1 is ENHRY and CDR2 is SYGVKD. The DNA for the CDR3 is TGTGCCATCAGTGAAGGACTAGCGGGAGGTCTGGGCTACAATGAGCAGTTCTTC. Translation: CAISEGLAGGLGYNEQFF.

The table lists this clone with a count of one. The V gene is TRBV29-1, the J gene TRBJ2-7, with D unclear. The germline V gene has CDR1 SQVTM and CDR2 ANQGSEA. Trimming pared 7 bases from V and 2 bases from J, leaving 18 bases between. The CDR3 is 14 residues long. This chain's CDR3 is CSAAIKEAPYEQYF. CDR3 DNA sequence: TGCAGCGCGGCCATCAAAGAGGCCCCCTACGAGCAGTACTTC.

This rearrangement joins TRBV5-1 to TRBJ2-1, with 9 positions matching TRBD2. This CDR3 spans 16 amino acids. CDR1 and CDR2 (germline): SGHRS, YFSETQ. The J segment lost 4 bases and the V segment lost 5 bases, leaving 10 bases of the junction unmatched. The CDR3 coding sequence is TGCGCCAGCAGGGAAGCTCGCGGGAGGGGTTACAATGAGCAGTTCTTC. As protein: CASREARGRGYNEQFF. The full variable domain, its missing parts supplied by reference TRBV5-1 and TRBJ2-1, is KAGVTQTPRYLIKTRGQQVTLSCSPISGHRSVSWYQQTPGQGLQFLFEYFSETQRNKGNFPGRFSGRQFSNSRSEMNVSTLELGDSALYLCASREARGRGYNEQFFGPGTRLTVL.

The V gene is TRBV16, the J gene TRBJ1-5, with TRBD1 identical over 7 bases. CDR1 and CDR2 (germline): KGHSY, FQNENV. Germline trimming cut 4 bases from V and 7 bases from J; bases unmatched to any gene: 7. The CDR3 length is 14 residues. As DNA, the CDR3 is TGTGCCAGCAGCCTAACGACAGGGCGACAGCCCCAGCATTTT. It yields the protein CASSLTTGRQPQHF. Based on the CDR3 plus reference TRBV16 and TRBJ1-5, the full variable domain is GEEVAQTPKHLVRGEGQKAKLYCAPIKGHSYVFWYQQVLKNEFKFLISFQNENVFDETGMPKERFSAKCLPNSPCSLEIQATKLEDSAVYFCASSLTTGRQPQHFGDGTRLSIL.

This chain uses TRBV9 with TRBJ2-2, with D unclear. The CDR3 is 13 amino acids. Germline V gene sequence: CDR1 SGDLS, CDR2 YYNGEE. Trimming removed 0 bases from V and 5 bases from J, with 5 bases in between. The CDR3 protein is CASSVGRTGELFF. In DNA form, the CDR3 reads TGTGCCAGCAGCGTAGGCCGGACCGGGGAGCTGTTTTTT.

The chain recombines TRBV28 with TRBJ1-6; a weak D match, TRBD1 (5 bases). This CDR3 comprises 14 residues. Trimming shortened V by 0 bases and J by 5 bases, and 5 bases separated the two germline ends. Germline CDR1 reads MDHEN; CDR2 reads SYDVKM. The CDR3 reads CASSLWDNNSPLHF. Here the CDR3 DNA reads TGTGCCAGCAGTTTATGGGACAATAATTCACCCCTCCACTTT.

This chain joins TRBV7-6 and TRBJ1-2, with D perhaps matching TRBD1 (5 bases). There are 13 residues in the CDR3. CDR1 SGHVS and CDR2 FNYEAQ come from the germline V gene. Trimming pared 4 bases from V and 4 bases from J, leaving 10 bases between. DNA of the CDR3: TGTGCCAGCAGCTCATCGACAGTCTATGGCTACACCTTC. Amino acids: CASSSSTVYGYTF.

As regards this clone: Within the sample, other DNA sequences also encode this same CDR3. This chain uses TRBV6-5 with TRBJ1-1; D perhaps matches TRBD1 (6 bases). Per germline, CDR1 MNHEY and CDR2 SVGAGI. The ends were cut back, 6 bases at V and 7 bases at J, with 9 bases in the middle. This CDR3 is 11 amino acids long. The CDR3 region has the DNA TGTGCCAGCAGGCAGGGGTTTGAAGCTTTCTTT. This codes for CASRQGFEAFF.

This clone was detected once. The chain couples TRBV11-2 to TRBJ2-1; D is ambiguous. The CDR3 sequence is 17 residues long. The germline V gene encodes CDR1 SGHAT and CDR2 FQNNGV. V was trimmed by 1 base and J by 3 bases, leaving 16 bases between them. CDR3 loop: CASSLGGYNNNYNEQFF. The CDR3 DNA reads as TGTGCCAGCAGCTTAGGAGGATACAATAACAACTACAATGAGCAGTTCTTC. Full variable domain (missing parts from reference TRBV11-2 and TRBJ2-1): EAGVAQSPRYKIIEKRQSVAFWCNPISGHATLYWYQQILGQGPKLLIQFQNNGVVDDSQLPKDRFSAERLKGVDSTLKIQPAKLEDSAVYLCASSLGGYNNNYNEQFFGPGTRLTVL.

The genes are TRBV6-6 and TRBJ2-1, with D tentatively TRBD2 (6 bases). Germline values: CDR1 MNHNY, CDR2 SVGAGI (reference sequence). Trimming left V 4 bases short and J 1 base short, with 8 bases between. The CDR3 has 14 residues. The CDR3 coding sequence is TGTGCCAGCAGTTCTAGCGAATCCTACAATGAGCAGTTCTTC. It specifies CASSSSESYNEQFF.

This clone was found a few times. This chain links TRBV6-4 with TRBJ2-3; TRBD2 matches 7 bases. CDR3 length equals 13 residues. J lost 3 bases, V lost 3 bases, and 0 bases had no gene match. CDR1 and CDR2 (germline): MRHNA, SNTAGT. This CDR3 reads CASSERETDTQYF. The CDR3 coding sequence is TGTGCCAGCAGTGAGCGGGAGACAGATACGCAGTATTTT.

CDR3 nucleotides: TGTGCCATCAAAAAAGGACAGGGAGTGAACACTGAAGCTTTCTTT. It encodes CAIKKGQGVNTEAFF. The genes are TRBV10-3 and TRBJ1-1, with 8 positions matching TRBD1. CDR1 is ENHRY and CDR2 is SYGVKD in the germline V gene. The CDR3 has 15 amino acids. J lost 0 bases, V lost 7 bases, and 7 bases had no gene match.

This clone was detected only once. The V gene is TRBV27, the J gene TRBJ1-1; D call uncertain. Germline V lookup: CDR1 MNHEY, CDR2 SMNVEV (reference sequence). The CDR3 is 14 residues long. V lost 5 bases and J lost 4, with 14 bases in between. CDR3 DNA sequence: TGTGCCAGCAGTCAGAAATCAGGCCGCACTGAAGCTTTCTTT. Translated: CASSQKSGRTEAFF.

The V gene is TRBV29-1, the J gene TRBJ2-7, with TRBD2 identical over 13 bases. After removal of 4 bases from V and 1 base from J, the junction contained 7 bases not matched to a gene. Germline CDR1 and CDR2: SQVTM and ANQGSEA. The CDR3 consists of 16 residues. Written as DNA, the CDR3 is TGCAGCGTTGTGACTAGCGGGAGGATCGGGTCCTACGAGCAGTACTTC. Protein product: CSVVTSGRIGSYEQYF.